A selection of T cell receptor beta chains follows, all from one sample in a study of CXCR3-negative and CXCR3-positive naive CD8 T cells. Reanalyzing the 5' RACE reads, TCRdb keeps one entry per CDR3 protein, without DNA. This sample's clone table lists about 40,000 distinct CDR3 sequences. The specimen sequenced was memory CD8+ T cells from blood. The receptor source for this set is a human donor in good health. Some clones in this sample may be carry-over from other donors' samples. CDR3s include the opening cysteine and the closing phenylalanine or tryptophan.

v_gene: TRBV5-1; j_gene: TRBJ2-7; CDR3aa: CASGPSTYEQYF
v_gene: TRBV6-4; j_gene: TRBJ1-1; CDR3aa: CASSDRDNTEAFF
v_gene: TRBV6-2/TRBV6-3; j_gene: TRBJ2-7; CDR3aa: CASSLNYEQYF
v_gene: TRBV7-9; j_gene: TRBJ2-2; CDR3aa: CASSLAIPGELFF
v_gene: TRBV20-1; j_gene: TRBJ2-2; CDR3aa: CSAWDSGELFF
v_gene: TRBV5-5; j_gene: TRBJ2-5; CDR3aa: CASSLSAGGPGETQYF
v_gene: TRBV6-5; j_gene: TRBJ2-1; CDR3aa: CASSYGSGEQFF
v_gene: TRBV19; j_gene: TRBJ2-5; CDR3aa: CASADLEETQYF
v_gene: TRBV10-3; j_gene: TRBJ2-1; CDR3aa: CAISEGGQSYNEQFF
v_gene: TRBV15; j_gene: TRBJ2-3; CDR3aa: CATSRASTDTQYF
v_gene: TRBV6-4; j_gene: TRBJ2-7; CDR3aa: CARRGHQTYEQYF
v_gene: TRBV11-3; j_gene: TRBJ2-1; CDR3aa: CASSLEGVNSYNEQFF
v_gene: TRBV29-1; j_gene: TRBJ2-7; CDR3aa: CSVAGQDSYEQYF
v_gene: TRBV7-2; j_gene: TRBJ2-1; CDR3aa: CASSSRYGDRDYNEQFF
v_gene: TRBV7-9; j_gene: TRBJ2-7; CDR3aa: CASSLNPNEQYF
v_gene: TRBV9; j_gene: TRBJ1-1; CDR3aa: CASSPREGMNTEAFF
v_gene: TRBV7-3; j_gene: TRBJ2-7; CDR3aa: CASSSPDLGYEQYF
v_gene: TRBV14; j_gene: TRBJ2-3; CDR3aa: CASSQAPRTTDTQYF
v_gene: TRBV20-1; j_gene: TRBJ2-2; CDR3aa: CSAQTGTGDTGELFF
v_gene: TRBV28; j_gene: TRBJ2-7; CDR3aa: CASSYRVPEQYF
v_gene: TRBV15; j_gene: TRBJ2-3; CDR3aa: CATSRARGLTDTQYF
v_gene: TRBV7-2; j_gene: TRBJ2-3; CDR3aa: CASTGGANTQYF